This TCR beta chain was sequenced for a study of shared clonotypes between healthy human individuals. Overall study findings and caveats: Among non-shared clonotypes, generation probabilities were lower than among those shared by all four donors.

Sequencing was performed with immunoSEQ multiplex PCR; in TCRdb, only in-frame clones are kept and a portion is missing. The repertoire has millions of clones, roughly 93% of them found once; the top ten carry about 0.39%. Healthy HIV-negative adults without recent acute infections or vaccinations served as donors. As concerns this clone: The target antigen is unknown.

The specimen was naive CD4+ T cells from PBMCs. Indicated subset: CD45RA+ positively selected. The clonotype was recovered from a man between 18 and 35 years old in good health. Some clones in this sample may be carry-over from other donors' samples.

CDR3 DNA sequence: TGTGCCAGCAGCCCACCGACTAGCGGGCCCACAGATACGCAGTATTTT. Its protein product is CASSPPTSGPTDTQYF. The chain employs TRBV5-4 and TRBJ2-3; 10 bases align to TRBD2. V trimming: 4 bases; J trimming: 2 bases; junction bases outside the gene matches: 7. This CDR3 is built from 16 residues. Germline-derived CDR1 and CDR2 are SGHNT and YYREEE (reference sequence).